This T cell receptor (beta chain) was sequenced for a study of T cells in localized non-small cell lung cancer (dated by TCRdb to 2018 to 2020). Study-level background: The study analyzed T cell repertoires of 236 early-stage NSCLC patients, comparing tumors and uninvolved tumor-adjacent lungs. The cohort was made up of approximately 250 treatment-naive NSCLC patients whose localized lung tumors had been resected. NSCLC patients had a mean age of roughly 66 years, and 120 to 150 were male and about a hundred female.

CDR3 length: 15 amino acids, cysteine to phenylalanine. Here the CDR3 DNA is all that survives: 45 bases in frame from base 1. The CDR1 and CDR2 encoded by the germline V gene (reference sequence) are MNHEY and SMNVEV. V ends up 5 bases short and J 7 bases short, with an unmatched junction base count of 7. TCR beta CDR3 regions were sequenced from DNA using the immunoSEQ Assay. Per the authors' processing: T cell density was computed as TCR beta template counts normalized to usable DNA estimated by amplifying housekeeping genes. The preseqR package was used to estimate richness by extrapolating to 400,000 templates for PBMC samples and to 120,000 templates for tissue samples. Clonality was taken to be one minus Pielou's evenness. Tissue-enriched TCRs were identified through differential abundance testing performed on productive amino-acid clonotypes, with a minimum total count of 5 and an alpha of 0.1. Repertoire overlap between compartments was quantified with the Jaccard Index and Morisita Overlap Index. TCR beta CDR3s were clustered by GLIPH together with public tetramer-defined viral CDR3s, and at least three viral sequences plus V-gene enrichment were required for viral motifs. TCRdb holds this immuneACCESS table with in-frame rearrangements only. Some clones are missing; in checked studies, unresolved V genes explain under half, and the rest has no known cause. Clone size and V and J calls were adopted from that table, with D and trimming inferred from the DNA. The table for this sample lists 45,000 to 55,000 clones; 77% of them were counted only once. Roughly 17% of the sample lies in the top ten.

The sample holds a few counts of this clone. Its recognized antigen is unknown. The record has no base qualities; no much larger clone is one base away. At diagnosis, tumor, uninvolved tumor-adjacent lung and peripheral blood were collected and then preserved as a mix of FFPE and fresh-frozen material. For TCR repertoire profiling, blood samples were analyzed as peripheral blood mononuclear cells. Study-level results and caveats: Because multi-region sequencing of the tumors was not done, intratumor heterogeneity could not be ruled out. Longer overall survival was associated with higher blood T cell density, whereas shorter survival was associated with higher adjacent-lung clonality. A median of around 57 of the top 100 tumor clones were detected in paired uninvolved adjacent lung, and 28 of these tumor clones were also found among the top 100 clones of the paired uninvolved adjacent lung. The highest T cell clonality was observed in uninvolved tumor-adjacent lung, where clonality exceeded that of tumor, suggesting that antigenic responses were more focused in uninvolved tumor-adjacent lung. Since the design was exploratory, TCR variables were selected using unadjusted p-values with no false-discovery rate correction.

This TCR derives from a man aged 35 to 69 with stage I squamous cell lung carcinoma. The chain joins TRBV27 to TRBJ2-4; the junction holds 11 bases that match TRBD1. This sample comprised peripheral blood, obtained before any cancer treatment. The CDR3 reads as follows: CASSTGTGGSNIQYF. The bases read TGTGCCAGCAGTACGGGGACAGGGGGAAGTAACATTCAGTACTTC.